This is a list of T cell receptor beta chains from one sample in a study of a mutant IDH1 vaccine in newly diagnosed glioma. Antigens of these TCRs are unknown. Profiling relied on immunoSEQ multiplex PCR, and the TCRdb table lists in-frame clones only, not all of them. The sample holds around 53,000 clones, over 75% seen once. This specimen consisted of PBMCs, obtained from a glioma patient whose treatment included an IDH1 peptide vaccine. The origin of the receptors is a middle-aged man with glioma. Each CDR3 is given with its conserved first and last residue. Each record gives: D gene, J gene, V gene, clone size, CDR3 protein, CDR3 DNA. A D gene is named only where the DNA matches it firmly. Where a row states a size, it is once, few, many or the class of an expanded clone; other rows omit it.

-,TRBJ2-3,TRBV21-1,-,CASSPVWTSGGAGTDTQYF,TGTGCCAGCAGCCCTGTTTGGACTAGCGGGGGGGCTGGCACAGATACGCAGTATTTT
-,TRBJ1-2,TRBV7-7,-,CASSLAAGSGKNYGYTF,TGTGCTAGCAGCTTAGCGGCAGGGAGTGGCAAGAACTATGGCTACACCTTC
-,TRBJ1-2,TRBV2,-,CASSERQGNYGYTF,TGTGCCAGCAGTGAAAGGCAGGGCAACTATGGCTACACCTTC
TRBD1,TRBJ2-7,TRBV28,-,CASSPGTGFYEQYF,TGTGCCAGCAGTCCCGGGACAGGGTTCTACGAGCAGTACTTC
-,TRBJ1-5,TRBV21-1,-,CASSTRWGQGKQPQHF,TGTGCCAGCAGCACAAGATGGGGACAGGGGAAACAGCCCCAGCATTTT
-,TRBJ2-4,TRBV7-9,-,CASSLGAGVAKNIQYF,TGTGCCAGCAGCTTAGGGGCAGGGGTAGCCAAAAACATTCAGTACTTC
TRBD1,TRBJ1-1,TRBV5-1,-,CASSLDRGRTEAFF,TGCGCCAGCAGCTTAGACAGGGGGCGTACTGAAGCTTTCTTT
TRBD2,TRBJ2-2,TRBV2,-,CASTSGRTGELFF,TGTGCCAGCACTAGCGGGAGGACCGGGGAGCTGTTTTTT
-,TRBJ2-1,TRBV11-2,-,CASSYRDFSYNEQFF,TGTGCCAGCAGCTACAGAGATTTCTCCTACAATGAGCAGTTCTTC
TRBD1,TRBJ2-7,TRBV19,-,CASGQGSYEQYF,TGTGCCAGCGGACAGGGATCCTACGAGCAGTACTTC
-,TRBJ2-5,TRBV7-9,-,CASSLAHSKQETQYF,TGTGCCAGCAGCTTAGCCCACTCGAAGCAAGAGACCCAGTACTTC
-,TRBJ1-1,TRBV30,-,CAWSVPPVNTEAFF,TGTGCCTGGAGTGTACCGCCGGTGAACACTGAAGCTTTCTTT
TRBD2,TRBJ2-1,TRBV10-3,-,CAISDGLAGAYEQFF,TGTGCCATCAGCGATGGACTAGCGGGAGCATATGAGCAGTTCTTC
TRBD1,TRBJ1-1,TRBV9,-,CASSRQGGNTEAFF,TGTGCCAGCAGCCGACAGGGGGGGAACACTGAAGCTTTCTTT
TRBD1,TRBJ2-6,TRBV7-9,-,CASSSRRQDRGPGANVLTF,TGTGCCAGCAGCTCGAGACGGCAGGACAGGGGGCCCGGGGCCAACGTCCTGACTTTC
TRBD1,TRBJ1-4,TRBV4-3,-,CASSQEWTGINEKLFF,TGCGCCAGCAGCCAAGAATGGACAGGGATTAATGAAAAACTGTTTTTT
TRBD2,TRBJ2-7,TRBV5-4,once,CASSQMGGASEQYF,TGTGCCAGCAGCCAGATGGGAGGGGCTAGCGAGCAGTACTTC
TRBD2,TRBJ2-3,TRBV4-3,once,CASSQVSSGGAPDTQYF,TGCGCCAGCAGCCAAGTTTCTAGCGGGGGGGCCCCCGATACGCAGTATTTT
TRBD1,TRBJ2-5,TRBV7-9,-,CASSLERQGSQYF,TGTGCCAGCAGCTTAGAGCGACAGGGGTCCCAGTACTTC
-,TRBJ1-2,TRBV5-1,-,CASSLTPAKRDGYTF,TGCGCCAGCAGCTTGACCCCTGCAAAAAGAGATGGCTACACCTTC